This T cell receptor beta chain was obtained from a study of control samples from healthy donors and cancer patients. Germline-derived CDR1 and CDR2 are SGHRS and YFSETQ. The CDR3 is 16 amino acids. The ends were cut back, 6 bases at V and 0 bases at J, with 16 bases in the middle. Only in-frame clones appear in the TCRdb table, and some are missing; sequencing was by immunoSEQ multiplex PCR. Seen here are 100,000 to 150,000 clones, approximately 89% observed once, and the top ten hold roughly 8%. The TCR was taken from a man in his fifties with head and neck cancer. Sequenced material: PBMCs. The chain couples TRBV5-1 to TRBJ2-4; perhaps TRBD2 as D (5 bases). The CDR3 here is CASTPSPGIAKNIQYF. CDR3 sequence (DNA): TGCGCCAGCACCCCGTCCCCGGGGATAGCCAAAAACATTCAGTACTTC.